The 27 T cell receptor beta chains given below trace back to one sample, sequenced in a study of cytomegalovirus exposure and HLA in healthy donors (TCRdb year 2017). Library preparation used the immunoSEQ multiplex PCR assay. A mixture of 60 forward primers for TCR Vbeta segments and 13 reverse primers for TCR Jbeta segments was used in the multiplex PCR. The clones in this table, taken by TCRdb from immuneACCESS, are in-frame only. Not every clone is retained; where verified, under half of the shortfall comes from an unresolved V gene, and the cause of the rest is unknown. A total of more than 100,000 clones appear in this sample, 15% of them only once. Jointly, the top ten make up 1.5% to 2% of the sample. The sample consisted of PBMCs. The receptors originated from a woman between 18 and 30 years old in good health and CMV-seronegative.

The CDR3 reads CASSLEYTEAFF. The CDR3 nucleotides are TGTGCCAGCAGTTTAGAGTACACTGAAGCTTTCTTT. The rearrangement joins TRBV28 to TRBJ1-1; D gene uncertain. Trimming left V 2 bases short and J 3 bases short, with 4 bases between. This CDR3 has 12 residues. Germline assignment: CDR1 MDHEN and CDR2 SYDVKM.

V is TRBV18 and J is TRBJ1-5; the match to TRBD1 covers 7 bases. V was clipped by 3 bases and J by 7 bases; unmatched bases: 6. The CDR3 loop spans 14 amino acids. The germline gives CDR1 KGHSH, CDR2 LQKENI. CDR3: CASSPETGSQPQHF. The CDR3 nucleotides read TGTGCCAGCTCACCGGAGACAGGGAGCCAGCCCCAGCATTTT.

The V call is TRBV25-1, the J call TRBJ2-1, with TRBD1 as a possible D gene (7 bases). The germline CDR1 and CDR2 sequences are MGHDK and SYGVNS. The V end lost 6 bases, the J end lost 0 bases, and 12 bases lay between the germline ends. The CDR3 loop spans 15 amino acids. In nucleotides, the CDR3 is TGTGCCAGCAGCGGGGGACAGATCTCCTACAATGAGCAGTTCTTC. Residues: CASSGGQISYNEQFF.

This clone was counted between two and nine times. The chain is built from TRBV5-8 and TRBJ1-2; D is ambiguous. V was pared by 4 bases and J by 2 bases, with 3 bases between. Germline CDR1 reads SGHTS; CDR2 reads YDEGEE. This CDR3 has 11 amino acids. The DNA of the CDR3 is TGTGCCAGCAGCATAAACTATGGCTACACCTTC. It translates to CASSINYGYTF.

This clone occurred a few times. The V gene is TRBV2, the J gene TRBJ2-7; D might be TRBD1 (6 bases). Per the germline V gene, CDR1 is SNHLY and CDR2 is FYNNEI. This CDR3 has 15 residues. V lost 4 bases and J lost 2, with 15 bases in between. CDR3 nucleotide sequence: TGTGCCAGCAGTGGGGTCGGGACACTCGCCTACGAGCAGTACTTC. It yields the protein CASSGVGTLAYEQYF. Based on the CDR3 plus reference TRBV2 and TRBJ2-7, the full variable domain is EPEVTQTPSHQVTQMGQEVILRCVPISNHLYFYWYRQILGQKVEFLVSFYNNEISEKSEIFDDQFSVERPDGSNFTLKIRSTKLEDSAMYFCASSGVGTLAYEQYFGPGTRLTVT.

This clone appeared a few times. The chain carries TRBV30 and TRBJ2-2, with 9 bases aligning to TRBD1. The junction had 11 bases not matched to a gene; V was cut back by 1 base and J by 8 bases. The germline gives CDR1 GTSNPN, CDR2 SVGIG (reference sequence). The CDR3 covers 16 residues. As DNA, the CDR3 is TGTGCCTGGAGTGCCCCGGGACAGGGTATTTCGGGGGAGCTGTTTTTT. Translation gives CAWSAPGQGISGELFF.

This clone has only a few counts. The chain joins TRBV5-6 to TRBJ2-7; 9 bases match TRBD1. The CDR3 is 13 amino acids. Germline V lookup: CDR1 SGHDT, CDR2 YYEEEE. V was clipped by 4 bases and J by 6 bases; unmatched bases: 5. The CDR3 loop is CASSTGTGIEQYF. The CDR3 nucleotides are TGTGCCAGCAGCACCGGGACAGGGATCGAGCAGTACTTC. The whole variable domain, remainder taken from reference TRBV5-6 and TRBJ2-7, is DAGVTQSPTHLIKTRGQQVTLRCSPKSGHDTVSWYQQALGQGPQFIFQYYEEEERQRGNFPDRFSGHQFPNYSSELNVNALLLGDSALYLCASSTGTGIEQYFGPGTRLTVT.

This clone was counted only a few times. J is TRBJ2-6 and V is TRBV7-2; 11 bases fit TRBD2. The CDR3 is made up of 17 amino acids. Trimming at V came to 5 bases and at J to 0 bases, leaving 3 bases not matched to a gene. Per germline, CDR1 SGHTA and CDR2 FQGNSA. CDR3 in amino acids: CASSPGLAVSGANVLTF. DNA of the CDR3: TGTGCCAGCAGCCCGGGACTAGCGGTCTCTGGGGCCAACGTCCTGACTTTC.

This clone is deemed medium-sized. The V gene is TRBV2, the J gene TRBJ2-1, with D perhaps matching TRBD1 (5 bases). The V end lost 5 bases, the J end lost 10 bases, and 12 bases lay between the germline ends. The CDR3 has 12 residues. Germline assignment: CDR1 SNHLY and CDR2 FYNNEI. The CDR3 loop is CASSQTGQEQFF. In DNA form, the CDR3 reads TGTGCCAGCAGTCAGACCGGACAAGAGCAGTTCTTC.

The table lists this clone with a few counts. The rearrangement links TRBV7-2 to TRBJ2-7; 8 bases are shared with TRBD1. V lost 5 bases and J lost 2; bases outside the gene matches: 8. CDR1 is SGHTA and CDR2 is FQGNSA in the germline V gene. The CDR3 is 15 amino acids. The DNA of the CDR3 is TGTGCCAGCAGCCGTCTCGGACAGGGCGCCTACGAGCAGTACTTC. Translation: CASSRLGQGAYEQYF. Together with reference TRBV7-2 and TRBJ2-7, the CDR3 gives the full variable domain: GAGVSQSPSNKVTEKGKDVELRCDPISGHTALYWYRQSLGQGLEFLIYFQGNSAPDKSGLPSDRFSAERTGGSVSTLTIQRTQQEDSAVYLCASSRLGQGAYEQYFGPGTRLTVT.

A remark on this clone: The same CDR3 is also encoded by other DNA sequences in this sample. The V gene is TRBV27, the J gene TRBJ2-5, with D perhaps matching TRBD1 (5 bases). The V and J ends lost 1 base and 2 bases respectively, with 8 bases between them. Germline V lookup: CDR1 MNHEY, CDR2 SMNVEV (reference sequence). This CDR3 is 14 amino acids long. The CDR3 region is CASSLLGQQETQYF. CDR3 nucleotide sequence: TGTGCCAGCAGTTTATTGGGGCAGCAAGAGACCCAGTACTTC.

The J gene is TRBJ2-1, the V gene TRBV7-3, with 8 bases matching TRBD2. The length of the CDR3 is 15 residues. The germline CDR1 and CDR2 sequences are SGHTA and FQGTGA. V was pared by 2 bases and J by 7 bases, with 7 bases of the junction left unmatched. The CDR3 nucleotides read TGTGCCAGCAGCTTACGAGCGGGAGTCGGAAATGAGCAGTTCTTC. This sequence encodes CASSLRAGVGNEQFF.

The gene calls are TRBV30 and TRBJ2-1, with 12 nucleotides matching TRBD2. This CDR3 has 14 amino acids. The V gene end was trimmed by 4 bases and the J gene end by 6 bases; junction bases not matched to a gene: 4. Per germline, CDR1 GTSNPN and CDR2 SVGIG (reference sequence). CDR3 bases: TGTGCCTGGACCGGACTAGCGGGACCCAATGAGCAGTTCTTC. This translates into CAWTGLAGPNEQFF.

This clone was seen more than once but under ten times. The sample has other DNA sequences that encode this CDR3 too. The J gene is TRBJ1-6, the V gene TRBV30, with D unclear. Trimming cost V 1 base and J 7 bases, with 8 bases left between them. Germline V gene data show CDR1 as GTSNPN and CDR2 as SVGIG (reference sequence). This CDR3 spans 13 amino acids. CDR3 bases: TGTGCCTGGAGTGGCCAGGCAAATTCACCCCTCCACTTT. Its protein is CAWSGQANSPLHF.

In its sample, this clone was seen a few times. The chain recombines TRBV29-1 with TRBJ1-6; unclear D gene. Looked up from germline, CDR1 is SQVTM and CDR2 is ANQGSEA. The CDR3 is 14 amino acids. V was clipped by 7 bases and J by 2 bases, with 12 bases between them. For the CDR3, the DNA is TGCAGCGCAAGAGAGGGCCCCTATAATTCACCCCTCCACTTT. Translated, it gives CSAREGPYNSPLHF.

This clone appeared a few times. The CDR3 spells CASSLTTSGGSWDTQYF. For the CDR3, the DNA is TGTGCCAGCAGCTTAACGACTAGCGGGGGGAGTTGGGATACGCAGTATTTT. The J gene is TRBJ2-3, the V gene TRBV7-2; TRBD2 aligns across 13 bases. This CDR3 region has 17 residues. The germline V gene encodes CDR1 SGHTA and CDR2 FQGNSA. J gave up 6 bases and V 2 bases, and 8 bases lay outside the gene matches. Combining the CDR3 with reference TRBV7-2 and TRBJ2-3 gives the whole variable domain GAGVSQSPSNKVTEKGKDVELRCDPISGHTALYWYRQSLGQGLEFLIYFQGNSAPDKSGLPSDRFSAERTGGSVSTLTIQRTQQEDSAVYLCASSLTTSGGSWDTQYFGPGTRLTVL.

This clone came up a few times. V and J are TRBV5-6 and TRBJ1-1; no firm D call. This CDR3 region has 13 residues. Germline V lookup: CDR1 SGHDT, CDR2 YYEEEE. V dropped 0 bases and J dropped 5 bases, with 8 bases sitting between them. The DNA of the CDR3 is TGTGCCAGCAGCTTGGCCCAGGCGACTGAAGCTTTCTTT. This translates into CASSLAQATEAFF.

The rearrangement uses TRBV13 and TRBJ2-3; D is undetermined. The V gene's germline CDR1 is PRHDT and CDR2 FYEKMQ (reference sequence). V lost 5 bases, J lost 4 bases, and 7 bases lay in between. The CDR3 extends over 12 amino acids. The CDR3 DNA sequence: TGTGCCAGCAGCCTCGTCGCAGATACGCAGTATTTT. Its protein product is CASSLVADTQYF.

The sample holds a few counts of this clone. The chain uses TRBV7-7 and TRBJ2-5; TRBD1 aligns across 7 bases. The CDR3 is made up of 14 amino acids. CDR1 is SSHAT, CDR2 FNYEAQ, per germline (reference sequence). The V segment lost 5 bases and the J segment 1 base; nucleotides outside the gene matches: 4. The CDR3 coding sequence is TGTGCCAGCAGCCCAGACAGGGCCCAAGAGACCCAGTACTTC. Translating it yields CASSPDRAQETQYF.

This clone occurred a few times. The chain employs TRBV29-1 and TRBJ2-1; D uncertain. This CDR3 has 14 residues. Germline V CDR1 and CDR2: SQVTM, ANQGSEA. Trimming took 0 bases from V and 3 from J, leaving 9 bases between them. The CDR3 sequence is CSVEDLADYNEQFF. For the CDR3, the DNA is TGCAGCGTTGAAGATCTGGCGGACTACAATGAGCAGTTCTTC.

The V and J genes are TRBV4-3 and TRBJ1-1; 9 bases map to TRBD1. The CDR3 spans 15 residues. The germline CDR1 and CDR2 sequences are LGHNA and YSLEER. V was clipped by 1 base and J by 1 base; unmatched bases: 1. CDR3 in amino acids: CASSQVTGGNTEAFF. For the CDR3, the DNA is TGCGCCAGCAGCCAAGTGACAGGGGGGAACACTGAAGCTTTCTTT.

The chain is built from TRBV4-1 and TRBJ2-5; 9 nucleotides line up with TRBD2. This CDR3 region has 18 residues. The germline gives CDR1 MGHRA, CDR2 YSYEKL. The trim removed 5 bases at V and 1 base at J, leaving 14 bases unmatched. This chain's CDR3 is CASSFQEIWRGGQETQYF. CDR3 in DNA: TGCGCCAGCAGCTTCCAAGAAATCTGGCGGGGGGGCCAAGAGACCCAGTACTTC.

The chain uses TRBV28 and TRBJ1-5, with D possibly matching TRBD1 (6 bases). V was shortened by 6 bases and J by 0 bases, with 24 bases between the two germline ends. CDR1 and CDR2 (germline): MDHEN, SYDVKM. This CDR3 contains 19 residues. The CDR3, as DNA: TGTGCCAGCAGACCCGGACCCAGGGGTCAGGAGTATAGCAATCAGCCCCAGCATTTT. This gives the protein CASRPGPRGQEYSNQPQHF.

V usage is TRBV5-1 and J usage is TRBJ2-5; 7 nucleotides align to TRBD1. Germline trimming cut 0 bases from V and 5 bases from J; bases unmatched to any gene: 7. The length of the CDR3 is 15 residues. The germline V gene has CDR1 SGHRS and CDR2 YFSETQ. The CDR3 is CASSLGPGGPETQYF. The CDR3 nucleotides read TGCGCCAGCAGCTTGGGGCCAGGGGGACCGGAGACCCAGTACTTC.

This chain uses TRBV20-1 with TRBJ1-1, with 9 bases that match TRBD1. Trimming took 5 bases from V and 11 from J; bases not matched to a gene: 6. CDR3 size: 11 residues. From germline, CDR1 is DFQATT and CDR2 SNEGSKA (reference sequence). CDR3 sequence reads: CSAEGTGSAFF. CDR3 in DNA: TGCAGTGCTGAGGGGACAGGGTCGGCTTTCTTT.

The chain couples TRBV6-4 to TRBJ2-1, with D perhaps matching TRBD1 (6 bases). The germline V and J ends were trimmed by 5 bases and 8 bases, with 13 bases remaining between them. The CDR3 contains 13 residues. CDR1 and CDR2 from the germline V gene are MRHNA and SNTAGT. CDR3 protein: CASSRQEFDEQFF. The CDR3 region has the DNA TGTGCCAGCAGTCGACAGGAGTTCGATGAGCAGTTCTTC.

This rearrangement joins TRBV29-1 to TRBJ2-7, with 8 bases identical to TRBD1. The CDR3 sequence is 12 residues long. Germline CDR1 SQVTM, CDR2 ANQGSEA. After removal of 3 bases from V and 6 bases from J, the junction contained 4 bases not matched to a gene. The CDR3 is CSVDRGHGEQYF. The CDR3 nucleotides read TGCAGCGTTGACAGGGGGCACGGCGAGCAGTACTTC.